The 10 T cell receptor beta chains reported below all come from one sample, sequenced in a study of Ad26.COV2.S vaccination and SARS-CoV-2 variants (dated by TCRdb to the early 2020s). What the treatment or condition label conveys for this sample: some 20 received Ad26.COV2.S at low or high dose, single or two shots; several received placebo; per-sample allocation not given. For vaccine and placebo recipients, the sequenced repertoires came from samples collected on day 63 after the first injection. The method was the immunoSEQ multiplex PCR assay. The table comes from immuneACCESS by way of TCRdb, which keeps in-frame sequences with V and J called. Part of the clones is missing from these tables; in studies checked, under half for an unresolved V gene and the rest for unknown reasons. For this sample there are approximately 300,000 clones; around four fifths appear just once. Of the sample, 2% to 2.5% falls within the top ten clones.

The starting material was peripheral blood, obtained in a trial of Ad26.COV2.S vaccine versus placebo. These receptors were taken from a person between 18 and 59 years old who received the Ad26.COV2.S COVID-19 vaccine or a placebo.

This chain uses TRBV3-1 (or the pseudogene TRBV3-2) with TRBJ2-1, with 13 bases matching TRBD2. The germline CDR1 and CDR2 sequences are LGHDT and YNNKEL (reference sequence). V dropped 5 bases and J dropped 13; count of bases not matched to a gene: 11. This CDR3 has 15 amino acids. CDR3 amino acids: CASSKPGLAGWGQFF. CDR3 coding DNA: TGTGCCAGCAGCAAACCGGGACTAGCGGGGTGGGGACAGTTCTTC.

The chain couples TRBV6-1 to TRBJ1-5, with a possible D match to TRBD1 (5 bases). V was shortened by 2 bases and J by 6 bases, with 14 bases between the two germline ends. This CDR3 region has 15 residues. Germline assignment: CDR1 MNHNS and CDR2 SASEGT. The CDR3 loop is CASSEIWGNGQPQHF. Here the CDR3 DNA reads TGTGCCAGCAGTGAAATATGGGGGAACGGTCAGCCCCAGCATTTT.

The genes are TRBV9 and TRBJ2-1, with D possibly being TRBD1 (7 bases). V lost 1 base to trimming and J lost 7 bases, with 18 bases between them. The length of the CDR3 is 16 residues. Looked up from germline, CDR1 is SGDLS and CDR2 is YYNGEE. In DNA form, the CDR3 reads TGTGCCAGCAGCGTAACTAGCTACGGGACAGTAAATGAGCAGTTCTTC. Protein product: CASSVTSYGTVNEQFF.

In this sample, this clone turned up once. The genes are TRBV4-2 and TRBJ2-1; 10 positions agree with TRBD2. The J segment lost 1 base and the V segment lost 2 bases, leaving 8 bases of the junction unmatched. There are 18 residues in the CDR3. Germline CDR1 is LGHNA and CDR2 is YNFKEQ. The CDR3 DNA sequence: TGTGCCAGCAGCCAAATATCGGGACTAGCGACTTCCTACAATGAGCAGTTCTTC. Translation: CASSQISGLATSYNEQFF.

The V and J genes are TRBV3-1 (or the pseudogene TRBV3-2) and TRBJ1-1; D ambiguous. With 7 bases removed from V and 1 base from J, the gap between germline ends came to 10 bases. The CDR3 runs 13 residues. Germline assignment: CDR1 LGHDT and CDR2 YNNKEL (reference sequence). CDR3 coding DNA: TGTGCCAGCACCCGAGAGGAGAACACTGAAGCTTTCTTT. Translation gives CASTREENTEAFF.

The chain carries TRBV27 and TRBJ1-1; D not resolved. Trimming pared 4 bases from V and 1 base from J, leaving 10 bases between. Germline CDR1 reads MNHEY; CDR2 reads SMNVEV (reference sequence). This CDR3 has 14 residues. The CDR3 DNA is TGTGCCAGCAGTTATGGACTTCCGAACACTGAAGCTTTCTTT. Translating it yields CASSYGLPNTEAFF.

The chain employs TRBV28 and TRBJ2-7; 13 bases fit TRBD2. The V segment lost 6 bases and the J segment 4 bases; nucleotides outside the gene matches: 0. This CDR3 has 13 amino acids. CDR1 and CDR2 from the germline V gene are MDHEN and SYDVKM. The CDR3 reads CASRTSGGYEQYF. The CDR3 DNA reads TGTGCCAGCAGGACTAGCGGGGGGTACGAGCAGTACTTC.

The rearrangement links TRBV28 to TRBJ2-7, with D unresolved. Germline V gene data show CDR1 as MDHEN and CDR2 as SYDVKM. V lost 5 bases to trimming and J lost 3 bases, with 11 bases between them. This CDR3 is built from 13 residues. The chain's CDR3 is CASSPRSYYEQYF. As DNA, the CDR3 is TGTGCCAGCAGTCCCCGGAGTTACTACGAGCAGTACTTC.

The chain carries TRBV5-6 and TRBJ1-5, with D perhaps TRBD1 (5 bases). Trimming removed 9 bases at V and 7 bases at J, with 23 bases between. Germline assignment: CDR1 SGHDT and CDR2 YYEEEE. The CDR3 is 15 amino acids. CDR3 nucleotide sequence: TGTGCCACCCCCGGGGGTGAAAGGTTATGGCAGCCCCAGCATTTT. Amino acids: CATPGGERLWQPQHF.

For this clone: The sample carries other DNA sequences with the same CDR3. CDR3 residues: CASSPPGASSYNEQFF. The CDR3 nucleotides are TGTGCCAGCAGCCCCCCCGGTGCAAGCTCCTACAATGAGCAGTTCTTC. The chain uses TRBV7-3 and TRBJ2-1; D is uncertain. Trimming removed 5 bases from V and 0 bases from J, with 14 bases in between. CDR3 length equals 16 residues. Germline V lookup: CDR1 SGHTA, CDR2 FQGTGA. Using reference TRBV7-3 and TRBJ2-1 for the parts outside the CDR3, the full variable domain is GAGVSQTPSNKVTEKGKYVELRCDPISGHTALYWYRQSLGQGPEFLIYFQGTGAADDSGLPNDRFFAVRPEGSVSTLKIQRTERGDSAVYLCASSPPGASSYNEQFFGPGTRLTVL.